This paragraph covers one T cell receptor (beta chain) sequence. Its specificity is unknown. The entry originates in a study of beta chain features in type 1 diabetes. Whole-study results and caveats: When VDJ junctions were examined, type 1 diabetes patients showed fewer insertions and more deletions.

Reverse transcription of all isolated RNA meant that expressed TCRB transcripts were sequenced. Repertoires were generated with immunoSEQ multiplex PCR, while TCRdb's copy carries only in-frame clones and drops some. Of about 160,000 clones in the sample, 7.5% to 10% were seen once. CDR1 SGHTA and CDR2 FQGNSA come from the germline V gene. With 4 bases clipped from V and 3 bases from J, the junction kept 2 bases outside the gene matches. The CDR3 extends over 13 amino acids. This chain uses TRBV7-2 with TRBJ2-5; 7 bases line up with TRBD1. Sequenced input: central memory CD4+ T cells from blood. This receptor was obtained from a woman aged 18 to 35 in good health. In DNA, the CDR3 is TGTGCCAGCAGCTATGACAGGGAAGAGACCCAGTACTTC. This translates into CASSYDREETQYF.